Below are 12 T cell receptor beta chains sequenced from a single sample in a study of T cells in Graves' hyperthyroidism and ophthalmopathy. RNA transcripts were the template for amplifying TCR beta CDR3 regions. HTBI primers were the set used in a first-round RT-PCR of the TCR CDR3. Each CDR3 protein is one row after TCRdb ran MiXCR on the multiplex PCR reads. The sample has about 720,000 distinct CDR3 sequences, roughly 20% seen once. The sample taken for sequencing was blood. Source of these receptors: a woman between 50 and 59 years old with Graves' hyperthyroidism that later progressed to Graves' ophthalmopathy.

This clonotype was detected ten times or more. The CDR3 is CASSQFSRGQDTQYF. The CDR3 DNA reads as TGTGCCAGCAGCCAATTTTCGCGGGGTCAAGATACGCAGTATTTT. The chain carries TRBV3-1 and TRBJ2-3, with D possibly matching TRBD2 (6 bases). Trimming removed 2 bases from V and 5 bases from J, with 14 bases in between. The CDR3 has 15 residues. From germline, CDR1 is LGHDT and CDR2 YNNKEL (reference sequence).

CDR3: CASSPVGATYEQYF. CDR3 DNA: TGTGCCAGCTCACCTGTGGGGGCCACCTACGAGCAGTACTTC. The rearrangement joins TRBV18 to TRBJ2-7, with D perhaps matching TRBD1 (6 bases). Germline values: CDR1 KGHSH, CDR2 LQKENI. V lost 3 bases and J 2 bases, leaving 11 bases between the germline ends. CDR3 size: 14 residues.

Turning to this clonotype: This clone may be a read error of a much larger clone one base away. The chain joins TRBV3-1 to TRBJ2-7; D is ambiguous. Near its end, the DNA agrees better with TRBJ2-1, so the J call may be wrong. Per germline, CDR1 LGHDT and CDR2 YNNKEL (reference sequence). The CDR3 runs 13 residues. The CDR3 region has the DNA TGTGCCAGCAGCCATGCACAGACCTACGAGCAGTTCTTC. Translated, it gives CASSHAQTYEQFF.

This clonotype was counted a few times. As DNA, the CDR3 is TGTGCCAGCAGTTTAGGCGCGGGCCAGGGGGTGAAAGCTTTCTTT. It encodes CASSLGAGQGVKAFF. The chain recombines TRBV12-3 or TRBV12-4 with TRBJ1-1, with 7 positions matching TRBD1. After removal of 1 base from V and 9 bases from J, the junction contained 11 bases not matched to a gene. The CDR3 is made up of 15 amino acids.

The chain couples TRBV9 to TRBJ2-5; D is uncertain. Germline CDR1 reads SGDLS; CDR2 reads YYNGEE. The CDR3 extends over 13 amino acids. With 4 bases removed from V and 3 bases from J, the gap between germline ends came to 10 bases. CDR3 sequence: CASSYRTEETQYF. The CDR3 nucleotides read TGTGCCAGCAGCTATAGGACGGAAGAGACCCAGTACTTC.

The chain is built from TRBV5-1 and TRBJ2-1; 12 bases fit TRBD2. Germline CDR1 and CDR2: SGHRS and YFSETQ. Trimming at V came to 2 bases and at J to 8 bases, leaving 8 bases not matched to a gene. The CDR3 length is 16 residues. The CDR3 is CASSLASGGAVDEQFF. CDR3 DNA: TGCGCCAGCAGCTTAGCTAGCGGGGGGGCCGTAGATGAGCAGTTCTTC.

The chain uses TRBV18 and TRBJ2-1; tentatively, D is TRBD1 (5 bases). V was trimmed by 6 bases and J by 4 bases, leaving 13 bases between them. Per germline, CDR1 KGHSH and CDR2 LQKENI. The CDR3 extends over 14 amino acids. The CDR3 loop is CASSPERQYNEQFF. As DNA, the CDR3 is TGTGCCAGCTCGCCCGAAAGACAGTACAATGAGCAGTTCTTC.

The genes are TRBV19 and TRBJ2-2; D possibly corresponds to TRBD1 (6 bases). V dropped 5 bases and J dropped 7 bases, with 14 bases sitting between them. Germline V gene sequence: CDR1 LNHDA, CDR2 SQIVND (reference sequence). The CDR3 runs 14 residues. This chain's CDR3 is CASSADSWRGELFF. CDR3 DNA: TGTGCCAGTAGTGCGGACAGCTGGCGCGGGGAGCTGTTTTTT.

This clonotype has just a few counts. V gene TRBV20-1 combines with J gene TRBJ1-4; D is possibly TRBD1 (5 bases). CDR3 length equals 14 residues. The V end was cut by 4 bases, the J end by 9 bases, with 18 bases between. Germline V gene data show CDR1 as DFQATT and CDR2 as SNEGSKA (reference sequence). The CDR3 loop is CSANPPGSPQKLFF. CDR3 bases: TGCAGTGCTAACCCACCAGGGTCTCCTCAAAAACTGTTTTTT.

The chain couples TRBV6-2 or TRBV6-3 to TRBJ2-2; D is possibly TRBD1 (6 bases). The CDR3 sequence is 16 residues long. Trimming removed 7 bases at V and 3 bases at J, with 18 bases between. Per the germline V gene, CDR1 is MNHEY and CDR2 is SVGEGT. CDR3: CASTNNRVTDTGELFF. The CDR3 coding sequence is TGTGCCAGCACCAACAACAGGGTAACGGACACCGGGGAGCTGTTTTTT.

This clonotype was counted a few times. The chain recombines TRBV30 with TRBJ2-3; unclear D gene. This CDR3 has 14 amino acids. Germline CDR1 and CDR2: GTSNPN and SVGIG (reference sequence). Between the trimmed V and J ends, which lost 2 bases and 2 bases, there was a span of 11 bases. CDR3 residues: CAWSRVGTTDTQYF. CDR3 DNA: TGTGCCTGGAGTAGGGTTGGCACCACAGATACGCAGTATTTT.

The CDR3 nucleotides read TGTGCCAGCAGCTTATTTGCAGGGGGCGGGGGCACTGAAGCTTTCTTT. Encoded protein: CASSLFAGGGGTEAFF. The chain carries TRBV11-2 and TRBJ1-1; TRBD1 matches 8 bases. Germline lookup yields CDR1 SGHAT and CDR2 FQNNGV. V dropped 2 bases and J dropped 4; count of bases not matched to a gene: 9. CDR3 length: 16 amino acids.